The source of this T cell receptor (beta chain) is a study of blood T cell repertoires in COVID-19 (dated by TCRdb to 2018 to 2020). Broadly, across the study: The collaborator samples originated in the United States, Italy and Spain and spanned the acute and convalescent phases of COVID-19. Subjects who had been exposed to COVID-19, were actively infected with it, or had recovered from it provided the deeply sampled blood TCRbeta repertoires that made up the dataset. The material from the prospective study consisted of cDNA or gDNA derived from T cells, B-cell-depleted T cells, or PBMCs. A de-identified subject ID, COVID-19 status, age in years and sex were almost always included in the sample metadata. The repertoires were made available in a free public database intended to serve as a resource for research on the immune response to SARS-CoV-2. Where available, HLA class I and class II types were taken from metadata supplied by the sample provider and were not determined by assay-based typing. The samples were drawn from the first 160 participants of the ongoing ImmuneRACE study and from under 1,500 subjects provided by 6 global collaborators. Study-wide conclusions, independent of this receptor: How much clinical and demographic metadata was included differed by source and by participant, and the metadata was provided uncurated.

The collaborating institutions used their own protocols to collect whole blood in K2EDTA tubes. For TCRbeta analysis, collaborator samples were shipped as frozen whole blood, as isolated PBMCs, or as DNA extracted from either sample type. As concerns this clone: Its binding antigen is unknown. Per-nucleotide qualities are absent, and no much larger clonotype sits a single base away.

TCRbeta CDR3 regions were amplified from genomic DNA by means of the immunoSEQ Assay, a bias-controlled multiplex PCR. In the authors' own workflow: The number of nucleated cells in each sample was estimated from the amplification of reference gene primers within the assay. To quantify the absolute abundance of each unique TCRbeta CDR3 rearrangement, sequence reads were collapsed and filtered. For each sample, productive Simpson clonality was calculated as the square root of Simpson's diversity index across productive rearrangements. TCRdb mirrors the immuneACCESS table, restricted to in-frame sequences. Some clones are absent from its copies; in checked studies, under half trace to an unresolved V gene, and the reason for the others is unknown. V and J calls and clone size are as listed in that table; D and trimming were resolved from the DNA. This sample gives 150,000 to 190,000 clones in total; approximately 91% of them show up just once. Approximately 2.3% of the sample goes to the ten largest clones.

Sequencing was performed on peripheral blood. The origin of this receptor is a woman in her seventies with acute or convalescent COVID-19.

The CDR3 protein: CASSSRTDLPTNEKLFF. Read as DNA, the sequence is TGTGCCAGCAGCAGCCGGACAGATCTCCCAACTAATGAAAAACTGTTTTTT. The chain was built from TRBV5-6 and TRBJ1-4; matching of 6 bases hints at TRBD1 as the D gene. The CDR3 numbers 17 residues from cysteine through phenylalanine. Of the read, only the CDR3 DNA is kept; its 51 bases are in frame from base 1. The germline V gene provides CDR1 SGHDT and CDR2 YYEEEE. V is cut by 4 bases and J by 0 bases, and the space between the germline ends is 16 bases.